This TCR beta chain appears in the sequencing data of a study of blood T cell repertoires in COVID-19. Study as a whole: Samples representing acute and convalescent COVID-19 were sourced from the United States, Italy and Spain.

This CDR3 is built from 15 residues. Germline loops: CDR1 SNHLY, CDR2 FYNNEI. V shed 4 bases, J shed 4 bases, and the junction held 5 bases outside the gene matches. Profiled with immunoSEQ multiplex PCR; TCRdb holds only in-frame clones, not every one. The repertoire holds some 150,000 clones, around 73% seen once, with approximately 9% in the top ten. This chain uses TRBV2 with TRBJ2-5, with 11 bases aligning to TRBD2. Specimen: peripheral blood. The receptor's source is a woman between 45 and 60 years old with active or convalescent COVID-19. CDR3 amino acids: CASSGTSGSRETQYF. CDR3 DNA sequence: TGTGCCAGCAGTGGCACTAGCGGGAGCAGAGAGACCCAGTACTTC.